This TCR beta chain came from a study of regulatory T cells in long-lasting Graves disease. Study at large: Persistent cases were those of Graves' disease that involved over 5 years of antithyroid drugs with positive TSH receptor antibodies.

Time point in this sample: persistent/refractory GD, antithyroid drugs over 5 years with positive TRAb. Extracted PBMC RNA gave rise to the TCR library. Arm-PCR of CDR3 regions and iRepertoire HTBI primers were the basis on which TCR beta libraries were built. MiXCR, applied by TCRdb to the multiplex PCR reads, yields one record per CDR3 protein. This sample has hundreds of thousands of distinct CDR3 sequences, with 20% to 25% found just once. V shed 3 bases and J shed 3 bases, with 11 bases lying between them. CDR1 SEHNR and CDR2 FQNEAQ come from the germline V gene (reference sequence). CDR3 length: 14 amino acids. Comments on this clonotype: Its antigen is unidentified.

Study-level findings and limits: It is possible that accuracy was reduced by the small size of the sample. Study was limited to peripheral blood, excluding thyroid tissue.

The source material was peripheral blood mononuclear cells (PBMCs), sampled when the disease was refractory, from a patient treated with antithyroid drugs. This TCR derives from a female donor with Graves disease. The rearrangement uses TRBV7-9 and TRBJ1-2; no clear D. CDR3 region: CASSFGAGDYGYTF. The CDR3 nucleotides are TGTGCCAGCAGCTTTGGCGCCGGAGACTATGGCTACACCTTC. Filled out from reference TRBV7-9 and TRBJ1-2, the complete variable domain reads DTGVSQNPRHKITKRGQNVTFRCDPISEHNRLYWYRQTLGQGPEFLTYFQNEAQLEKSRLLSDRFSAERPKGSFSTLEIQRTEQGDSAMYLCASSFGAGDYGYTFGSGTRLTVV.